The 13 T cell receptor beta chains below all came from one sample that was sequenced in a study of shared clonotypes between healthy human individuals. Assay: immunoSEQ multiplex PCR; the TCRdb copy retains only in-frame clones and omits some. In the table there are some 2.1 million clones, just under 95% of which are singletons. CD45RO-negative, CCR7-positively selected cells formed the naive CD8 fraction, excluding terminally differentiated effector memory CD45RA+ cells. Sequenced material: naive CD8+ T cells from PBMCs. These receptors were obtained from a man younger than 35 in good health. Some clones in this sample may be carry-over from other donors' samples.

This clone was picked up one time. The chain carries TRBV14 and TRBJ2-7; 9 bases fit TRBD1. The CDR3 consists of 15 residues. V lost 3 bases to trimming and J lost 4 bases; unmatched junction nucleotides: 7. CDR1 SGHDN and CDR2 FVKESK come from the germline V gene. The CDR3 DNA reads TGTGCCAGCAGCCAGGCCGGGACAGGGATATACGAGCAGTACTTC. Translating gives CASSQAGTGIYEQYF.

The V gene is TRBV27, the J gene TRBJ1-1; D is undetermined. V was shortened by 2 bases and J by 0 bases, with 7 bases between the two germline ends. Germline V CDR1 and CDR2: MNHEY, SMNVEV (reference sequence). The CDR3 loop spans 14 amino acids. As DNA, the CDR3 is TGTGCCAGCAGTTTACGTGCAGTGAACACTGAAGCTTTCTTT. It translates to CASSLRAVNTEAFF.

The rearrangement uses TRBV27 and TRBJ2-1; D is ambiguous. This CDR3 is built from 17 residues. Per the germline V gene, CDR1 is MNHEY and CDR2 is SMNVEV (reference sequence). Trimming removed 4 bases from V and 7 bases from J, with 23 bases in between. As DNA, the CDR3 is TGTGCCAGCAGTTCCATAGACTGGACCGATTTCTCTAATGAGCAGTTCTTC. This gives the protein CASSSIDWTDFSNEQFF.

The chain uses TRBV28 and TRBJ2-1; D is perhaps TRBD1 (6 bases). Trimming took 5 bases from V and 9 from J, leaving 17 bases between them. The CDR3 sequence is 14 residues long. Looked up from germline, CDR1 is MDHEN and CDR2 is SYDVKM. CDR3 nucleotides: TGTGCCAGCAGTCTACCCACAGGGTTAGGTGAGCAGTTCTTC. It translates to CASSLPTGLGEQFF.

CDR3 DNA: TGTGCCAGCAGCACCCGACAGGGGGCCTACAATGAGCAGTTCTTC. This translates into CASSTRQGAYNEQFF. The chain carries TRBV7-3 and TRBJ2-1; 9 bases line up with TRBD1. Trimming took 5 bases from V and 2 from J; bases not matched to a gene: 4. This CDR3 region has 15 residues. From germline, CDR1 is SGHTA and CDR2 FQGTGA.

The chain joins TRBV5-5 to TRBJ1-5; the D gene is possibly TRBD1 (5 bases). Germline CDR1 is SGHKS and CDR2 is YYEKEE (reference sequence). Trimming left V 4 bases short and J 5 bases short, with 19 bases between. The CDR3 spans 16 residues. The CDR3 region has the DNA TGTGCCAGCAGCCTGCTTCGAATGGGGGAGGATCAGCCCCAGCATTTT. This translates into CASSLLRMGEDQPQHF. The full variable domain, with the rest looked up from reference TRBV5-5 and TRBJ1-5, is DAGVTQSPTHLIKTRGQQVTLRCSPISGHKSVSWYQQVLGQGPQFIFQYYEKEERGRGNFPDRFSARQFPNYSSELNVNALLLGDSALYLCASSLLRMGEDQPQHFGDGTRLSIL.

The V gene is TRBV25-1, the J gene TRBJ2-1; tentatively, D is TRBD2 (5 bases). V was trimmed by 9 bases and J by 6 bases, leaving 9 bases between them. CDR3 length: 11 residues. Germline V CDR1 and CDR2: MGHDK, SYGVNS. CDR3 in DNA: TGTGCCAGTGACTACTTCAATGAGCAGTTCTTC. Residues: CASDYFNEQFF.

Concerning this clone itself: An end of the junction does not agree with germline; a read error may underlie this. The chain joins TRBV27 to TRBJ2-7; no definite D call. CDR3 length equals 13 residues. Germline CDR1 reads MNHEY; CDR2 reads SMNVEV (reference sequence). The CDR3 loop is CASGWGISNEQYF. The CDR3 DNA sequence: TGTGCCAGCGGTTGGGGTATCTCCAACGAGCAGTACTTC.

The V gene is TRBV7-8, the J gene TRBJ2-2, with 7 bases lining up with TRBD2. Germline V gives CDR1 SGHVS, CDR2 FQNEAQ. CDR3 length: 14 amino acids. With V trimmed by 5 bases and J by 4 bases, 4 bases remained unmatched. This CDR3 is CASSHPGGTGELFF. As DNA, the CDR3 is TGTGCCAGCAGCCACCCGGGGGGCACCGGGGAGCTGTTTTTT. Full variable domain (rest looked up from reference TRBV7-8 and TRBJ2-2): GAGVSQSPRYKVAKRGQDVALRCDPISGHVSLFWYQQALGQGPEFLTYFQNEAQLDKSGLPSDRFFAERPEGSVSTLKIQRTQQEDSAVYLCASSHPGGTGELFFGEGSRLTVL.

The V gene is TRBV28, the J gene TRBJ2-1, with 7 nucleotides matching TRBD2. Germline CDR1 reads MDHEN; CDR2 reads SYDVKM. V trimming: 6 bases; J trimming: 9 bases; junction bases outside the gene matches: 8. The CDR3 is 13 amino acids. The CDR3 reads CASSRGLVAEQFF. CDR3 DNA sequence: TGTGCCAGCAGCCGAGGACTAGTGGCTGAGCAGTTCTTC.

The table lists this clone with a count of one. The chain combines TRBV14 with TRBJ2-7; D possibly matches TRBD1 or TRBD2 (5 bases each). Trimming removed 1 base at V and 2 bases at J, with 12 bases between. The length of the CDR3 is 15 residues. CDR1 SGHDN and CDR2 FVKESK come from the germline V gene. The CDR3 region has the DNA TGTGCCAGCAGCCAAGGACGGGGCCGGGCCTACGAGCAGTACTTC. The encoded protein is CASSQGRGRAYEQYF.

This clone was seen once. This sequence joins TRBV27 and TRBJ1-1; 8 bases are shared with TRBD1. The CDR3 loop spans 15 amino acids. Germline V gives CDR1 MNHEY, CDR2 SMNVEV (reference sequence). Trimming took 7 bases from V and 1 from J; bases not matched to a gene: 8. The CDR3 spells CASNIAQGANTEAFF. The CDR3 coding sequence is TGTGCCAGCAATATTGCGCAGGGGGCGAACACTGAAGCTTTCTTT.

The V and J genes are TRBV28 and TRBJ1-5; possibly TRBD1 for D (5 bases). The CDR3 contains 14 residues. With 5 bases removed from V and 3 bases from J, the gap between germline ends came to 11 bases. Germline CDR1 and CDR2: MDHEN and SYDVKM. This CDR3 is CASSLRVVNQPQHF. In DNA, the CDR3 is TGTGCCAGCAGTCTCAGGGTAGTCAATCAGCCCCAGCATTTT.